Listed here are 30 T cell receptor beta chains from one sample, sequenced in a study of early T cells in non-severe SARS-CoV-2 infection. MiXCR was run by TCRdb on the 5' RACE reads, yielding one entry per CDR3 protein. The data contain more than 60,000 distinct CDR3 sequences, about 12% of them singletons. Sequences were derived from whole blood, sampled at baseline. Receptors were obtained from an adult who was a healthcare worker with PCR-confirmed SARS-CoV-2 infection or an uninfected control (not recorded which). The donor label of this sample is uncertain.

V and J are TRBV12-3 or TRBV12-4 and TRBJ2-5; TRBD2 matches 14 bases. CDR3 length: 18 residues. Germline trimming cut 6 bases from V and 2 bases from J; bases unmatched to any gene: 11. CDR3 DNA: TGTGCCAGCAGCCTCCGACTAGCGGGGGGGCGGGGTCAAGAGACCCAGTACTTC. It yields the protein CASSLRLAGGRGQETQYF.

This clonotype was seen more than once but under ten times. The rearrangement uses TRBV7-7 and TRBJ2-5, with 9 bases identical to TRBD1. Germline loops: CDR1 SSHAT, CDR2 FNYEAQ (reference sequence). CDR3 length: 14 residues. Trimming removed 5 bases from V and 4 bases from J; junction bases left unmatched: 5. In nucleotides, the CDR3 is TGTGCCAGCAGCACTCAGACAGGGGGAGAGACCCAGTACTTC. Translating it yields CASSTQTGGETQYF. Using reference TRBV7-7 and TRBJ2-5 for the parts outside the CDR3, the full variable domain is GAGVSQSPRYKVTKRGQDVTLRCDPISSHATLYWYQQALGQGPEFLTYFNYEAQPDKSGLPSDRFSAERPEGSISTLTIQRTEQRDSAMYRCASSTQTGGETQYFGPGTRLLVL.

V is TRBV5-5 and J is TRBJ2-1; D possibly matches TRBD1 or TRBD2 (5 bases each). CDR1 and CDR2 from the germline V gene are SGHKS and YYEKEE (reference sequence). Trimming took 4 bases from V and 4 from J, leaving 18 bases between them. The CDR3 totals 16 residues. For the CDR3, the DNA is TGTGCCAGCAGCCGTGGGACGTCAACTGGATACAATGAGCAGTTCTTC. It is translated as CASSRGTSTGYNEQFF.

The chain links TRBV18 to TRBJ1-3; D may be TRBD1 (5 bases). V lost 0 bases and J 2 bases, leaving 8 bases between the germline ends. CDR3 length: 15 residues. Germline V lookup: CDR1 KGHSH, CDR2 LQKENI. The CDR3 DNA reads as TGTGCCAGCTCACCACCCGGGGCACCTGGAAACACCATATATTTT. It codes for CASSPPGAPGNTIYF.

Ten or more counts support this clonotype. The chain couples TRBV7-7 to TRBJ2-5; perhaps TRBD1 as D (6 bases). This CDR3 has 14 residues. Trimming stripped 4 bases from V and 5 bases from J, with 14 bases between. Per germline, CDR1 SSHAT and CDR2 FNYEAQ (reference sequence). For the CDR3, the DNA is TGTGCCAGCAGCTCCGTACAGGGAAGCGAGACCCAGTACTTC. Translated, it gives CASSSVQGSETQYF.

This clonotype was seen only a few times. This chain joins TRBV10-1 and TRBJ2-1, with D tentatively TRBD1 or TRBD2 (7 bases each). CDR3 length equals 16 residues. Germline V CDR1 and CDR2: WNHNN, SYGVQD (reference sequence). V lost 2 bases, J lost 3 bases, and 14 bases lay in between. The CDR3 nucleotides read TGCGCCAGCAGTGAGATGCAGGGGGGGAGCTACAATGAGCAGTTCTTC. Protein: CASSEMQGGSYNEQFF.

The rearrangement links TRBV11-2 to TRBJ2-1; a possible D gene is TRBD2 (5 bases). The V and J ends lost 10 bases and 13 bases respectively, with 17 bases between them. There are 11 residues in the CDR3. The germline V gene has CDR1 SGHAT and CDR2 FQNNGV. CDR3 residues: CAIGGLAPQFF. CDR3 sequence (DNA): TGTGCCATAGGAGGACTGGCCCCTCAGTTCTTC.

The chain couples TRBV4-1 to TRBJ1-5; unclear D gene. Between the trimmed V and J ends, which lost 0 bases and 1 base, there was a span of 7 bases. The V gene's germline CDR1 is MGHRA and CDR2 YSYEKL. This CDR3 region has 15 residues. The CDR3, as DNA: TGCGCCAGCAGCCAAGAGACACTGAGCAATCAGCCCCAGCATTTT. This sequence encodes CASSQETLSNQPQHF.

The CDR3 nucleotides read TGTGCCAGCCGGCACAGGGGAGGCGAGCAGTACGTC. Protein product: CASRHRGGEQYV. This chain connects TRBV6-6 to TRBJ2-7; D possibly corresponds to TRBD1 (7 bases). The CDR3 loop spans 12 amino acids. CDR1 is MNHNY and CDR2 is SVGAGI in the germline V gene (reference sequence). V lost 8 bases to trimming and J lost 6 bases, with 14 bases between them.

J is TRBJ1-1 and V is TRBV7-2; D ambiguous. Germline V gene lookup returns CDR1 SGHTA and CDR2 FQGNSA. V lost 2 bases and J lost 8, with 9 bases in between. This CDR3 is built from 12 residues. CDR3 residues: CASSLYVNEAFF. CDR3 nucleotides: TGTGCCAGCAGCTTATATGTCAACGAAGCTTTCTTT.

In this sample, this clonotype turned up many times. This sequence joins TRBV20-1 and TRBJ2-1; D unclear. Trimming shortened V by 2 bases and J by 0 bases, and 8 bases separated the two germline ends. Per germline, CDR1 DFQATT and CDR2 SNEGSKA (reference sequence). There are 14 residues in the CDR3. CDR3 sequence: CSARSRSSYNEQFF. The CDR3 DNA sequence: TGCAGTGCTAGATCCAGGAGCTCCTACAATGAGCAGTTCTTC.

This rearrangement joins TRBV5-1 to TRBJ1-6, with D possibly TRBD1 on 6 matching bases. Germline CDR1 and CDR2: SGHRS and YFSETQ. This CDR3 contains 15 residues. Trimming took off 0 bases at V and 9 bases at J, with 13 bases between the two ends. CDR3 in amino acids: CASSLEAGAVSPLHF. DNA for the CDR3: TGCGCCAGCAGCTTGGAGGCAGGGGCTGTTTCACCCCTCCACTTT.

V is TRBV5-1 and J is TRBJ2-1, with unresolved D. The CDR3 length is 12 residues. V gave up 1 base and J gave up 13 bases, with 12 bases separating them. Germline assignment: CDR1 SGHRS and CDR2 YFSETQ. The CDR3 here is CASSLNSYNQFF. As DNA, the CDR3 is TGCGCCAGCAGCTTGAATAGCTATAATCAGTTCTTC.

This clonotype was observed many times. The chain is built from TRBV2 and TRBJ2-1; 8 bases match TRBD2. The CDR3 sequence is 16 residues long. V lost 0 bases, J lost 8 bases, and 9 bases stayed unmatched. CDR1 is SNHLY and CDR2 is FYNNEI in the germline V gene. Here the CDR3 DNA reads TGTGCCAGCAGTGAAGCGTTAACGGGGGGGCGCGATGAGCAGTTCTTC. This encodes CASSEALTGGRDEQFF.

This clonotype has at least ten counts. V usage is TRBV12-3 or TRBV12-4 and J usage is TRBJ1-1; 10 bases fit TRBD1. There are 15 residues in the CDR3. V dropped 7 bases and J dropped 5; count of bases not matched to a gene: 10. CDR3: CASIGGTGVRTEAFF. The CDR3, as DNA: TGTGCCAGCATCGGGGGGACAGGGGTGAGAACTGAAGCTTTCTTT.

There are many counts of this clonotype. The chain has TRBV24-1 and TRBJ1-2; 7 positions agree with TRBD1. Germline CDR1 and CDR2: KGHDR and SFDVKD. The CDR3 is 16 residues long. J was trimmed by 6 bases and V by 5 bases; bases with no gene match: 14. The DNA of the CDR3 is TGTGCCACCAGTGTCCAGACAGGGATGGAATTCGATGGCTACACCTTC. Translating it yields CATSVQTGMEFDGYTF.

The sample holds a few counts of this clonotype. The rearrangement joins TRBV4-1 to TRBJ1-5; a possible D gene is TRBD1 (5 bases). The length of the CDR3 is 13 residues. Germline values: CDR1 MGHRA, CDR2 YSYEKL. V was pared by 3 bases and J by 5 bases, with 8 bases between. The CDR3: CASSHLGDQPQHF. Here the CDR3 DNA reads TGCGCCAGCAGCCATTTAGGGGATCAGCCCCAGCATTTT.

The chain joins TRBV7-9 to TRBJ2-3; 12 bases agree with TRBD2. CDR3 size: 18 residues. Germline-derived CDR1 and CDR2 are SEHNR and FQNEAQ (reference sequence). V gave up 3 bases and J gave up 2 bases; unmatched junction bases: 9. The CDR3 loop reads CASSLGLAGGYFTDTQYF. The CDR3 DNA sequence: TGTGCCAGCAGCTTGGGCCTAGCGGGGGGGTATTTCACAGATACGCAGTATTTT.

This clonotype was counted a few times. The genes are TRBV6-6 and TRBJ1-3; D unclear. The CDR3 spans 14 residues. Germline V CDR1 and CDR2: MNHNY, SVGAGI (reference sequence). V lost 5 bases to trimming and J lost 0 bases, with 8 bases between them. CDR3 nucleotide sequence: TGTGCCAGCAGTCAAACAAGCTCTGGAAACACCATATATTTT. This sequence encodes CASSQTSSGNTIYF.

The J gene is TRBJ1-3, the V gene TRBV3-1; D gene unclear. The CDR3 totals 16 residues. Germline V gives CDR1 LGHDT, CDR2 YNNKEL (reference sequence). V shed 1 base and J shed 4 bases, with 14 bases lying between them. Written as DNA, the CDR3 is TGTGCCAGCAGCCAAGTGTTGATTGGGCGCGGAAACACCATATATTTT. The encoded protein is CASSQVLIGRGNTIYF. The full variable domain, its missing parts supplied by reference TRBV3-1 and TRBJ1-3, is DTAVSQTPKYLVTQMGNDKSIKCEQNLGHDTMYWYKQDSKKFLKIMFSYNNKELIINETVPNRFSPKSPDKAHLNLHINSLELGDSAVYFCASSQVLIGRGNTIYFGEGSWLTVV.

This clonotype has a handful of counts. The rearrangement joins TRBV29-1 to TRBJ2-3; D possibly corresponds to TRBD1 (6 bases). V was clipped by 7 bases and J by 5 bases, with 13 bases between them. Germline loops: CDR1 SQVTM, CDR2 ANQGSEA. The CDR3 length is 12 residues. Written as DNA, the CDR3 is TGCAGCGCGGACAGAAGGGGAGATACGCAGTATTTT. Amino acids: CSADRRGDTQYF.

The table lists this clonotype with a few counts. The gene calls are TRBV6-1 and TRBJ1-2, with D possibly being TRBD1 (5 bases). Germline V CDR1 and CDR2: MNHNS, SASEGT. V lost 5 bases and J lost 4, with 11 bases in between. CDR3 length equals 13 residues. The CDR3 reads CASSTQEFYGYTF. CDR3 nucleotides: TGTGCCAGCAGTACACAGGAGTTCTATGGCTACACCTTC.

This clonotype was seen many times. The genes are TRBV11-2 and TRBJ2-7, with a tentative D call TRBD1 (5 bases). V shed 5 bases and J shed 6 bases, with 14 bases lying between them. The germline V gene has CDR1 SGHAT and CDR2 FQNNGV. The CDR3 consists of 13 residues. The CDR3 spells CASSPHGAGEQYV. The CDR3 DNA sequence: TGTGCCAGCAGCCCGCATGGGGCAGGCGAGCAGTACGTC.

The table lists this clonotype with a few counts. The chain uses TRBV2 and TRBJ1-5; D possibly corresponds to TRBD1 (5 bases). V lost 4 bases to trimming and J lost 3 bases, with 16 bases between them. Germline CDR1 is SNHLY and CDR2 is FYNNEI. CDR3 length: 16 amino acids. This CDR3 reads CASSGLPGADNQPQHF. DNA of the CDR3: TGTGCCAGCAGTGGCTTACCCGGGGCGGACAATCAGCCCCAGCATTTT.

This clonotype appeared many times. The V gene is TRBV24-1, the J gene TRBJ2-5; 8 bases match TRBD2. The ends lost 2 bases at V and 4 bases at J; junction bases unmatched: 11. The length of the CDR3 is 17 residues. CDR1 and CDR2 (germline): KGHDR, SFDVKD. The CDR3 DNA sequence: TGTGCCACCAGTGATTCTGGCGGGGGGCCAAGGCCAGAGACCCAGTACTTC. Amino acids: CATSDSGGGPRPETQYF.

This clonotype was found a few times. The chain joins TRBV7-3 to TRBJ2-2, with 14 bases lining up with TRBD2. J gave up 2 bases and V 2 bases, and 7 bases lay outside the gene matches. The CDR3 is 19 residues long. Germline V lookup: CDR1 SGHTA, CDR2 FQGTGA. The CDR3 nucleotides read TGTGCCAGCAGCTTAGGGACTAGCGGGGGCCGACCCAACACCGGGGAGCTGTTTTTT. Amino acid sequence: CASSLGTSGGRPNTGELFF.

This clonotype was recorded many times. The rearrangement uses TRBV7-9 and TRBJ2-3; D ambiguous. V was pared by 10 bases and J by 9 bases, with 8 bases between. The CDR3 is 9 residues long. CDR1 and CDR2 (germline): SEHNR, FQNEAQ (reference sequence). CDR3 DNA sequence: TGTGCCACCCGGTCGACGCAGTATTTT. It specifies CATRSTQYF.

This clonotype was seen a few times. Mismatch with germline at one junction end may stem from a read error. The chain has TRBV10-1 and TRBJ2-3; D assignment may be TRBD1 or TRBD2 (6 bases each). This CDR3 is built from 18 residues. Germline lookup yields CDR1 WNHNN and CDR2 SYGVQD (reference sequence). As DNA, the CDR3 is TGCGCCAGCAGTGAAGCCTTCTCGGGGGCGCCTTTCACAAATACGCAGTATTTT. It specifies CASSEAFSGAPFTNTQYF.

This clonotype was seen more than once but under ten times. This chain links TRBV20-1 with TRBJ2-3; 13 bases align to TRBD2. CDR3 length: 17 amino acids. The J segment lost 1 base and the V segment lost 5 bases, leaving 9 bases of the junction unmatched. Germline V gene sequence: CDR1 DFQATT, CDR2 SNEGSKA (reference sequence). For the CDR3, the DNA is TGCAGTGCTGGTAGACTAGCGGGGGGTTTCCGCACAGATACGCAGTATTTT. It translates to CSAGRLAGGFRTDTQYF.

The chain employs TRBV12-3 or TRBV12-4 and TRBJ1-1; TRBD1 matches at 9 bases. The ends lost 6 bases at V and 5 bases at J; junction bases unmatched: 13. This CDR3 comprises 16 residues. CDR3 sequence (DNA): TGTGCCAGCAGAGGGAATCCGGGACAGGGCACAACTGAAGCTTTCTTT. Its translation is CASRGNPGQGTTEAFF.